This is a list of T cell receptor beta chains from one sample in a study of regulatory T cells in long-lasting Graves disease. Via MiXCR, TCRdb re-called the multiplex PCR reads, giving one row per CDR3 protein. The sample lists a few hundred thousand distinct CDR3 sequences; 20% to 25% were seen once. The material was peripheral blood mononuclear cells (PBMCs), obtained when the disease was refractory, from a patient treated with antithyroid drugs. Receptor source: a woman in her 40s with Graves disease. The CDR3 runs from the conserved cysteine through the conserved F or W. D genes are given only for firm matches. Clone size is shown for a subset of rows, as once, few, many or a class of expanded clone.

clone_size,j_call,cdr3_length,d_call,v_call,cdr3_nt,cdr3_aa
many,TRBJ1-1,14,NA,TRBV6-1,TGTGCCAGCAGCACTAGGGACGGGAACACTGAAGCTTTCTTT,CASSTRDGNTEAFF
NA,TRBJ2-2,16,TRBD1,TRBV6-6,TGTGCCAGCAGTTACTCGAGGACAGGGTGGACCGGGGAGCTGTTTTTT,CASSYSRTGWTGELFF
NA,TRBJ2-3,13,NA,TRBV14,TGTGCCAGCAGCCAAGATGTTTCGGTAGAGCAGTATTTT,CASSQDVSVEQYF
NA,TRBJ2-4,20,TRBD2,TRBV7-9,TGTGCCAGCAGCCCTACGTGGCTAGCGGGAGACCTTGGAGCCAAAAACATTCAGTACTTC,CASSPTWLAGDLGAKNIQYF
few,TRBJ1-2,13,NA,TRBV19,TGTGCCAGTATGGCAGGAGTTAACTATGGCTACACCTTC,CASMAGVNYGYTF
NA,TRBJ2-7,14,TRBD2,TRBV5-1,TGCGCCAGCAGGAGGGAGGGTGGGGACTACGAGCAGTACTTC,CASRREGGDYEQYF
many,TRBJ2-7,13,NA,TRBV2,TGTGCCAGCAGCGGTAGGGGCCTTTACGAGCAGTACTTC,CASSGRGLYEQYF
NA,TRBJ2-5,13,NA,TRBV5-6,TGTGCCAGCAGTCTTCTGGGACAAGAGACCCAGTACTTC,CASSLLGQETQYF
NA,TRBJ2-7,16,TRBD1,TRBV5-1,TGCGCCAGCAGCAAAGAACAGGGGTTGGGGAAGTACGAGCAGTACTTC,CASSKEQGLGKYEQYF
few,TRBJ1-6,11,NA,TRBV10-3,TGTGCCATCAGCCAAGACAAAACCCTCCACTTT,CAISQDKTLHF
NA,TRBJ2-2,14,TRBD2,TRBV10-3,TGTGCCAACAGAGCGGGACTGAACACCGGGGAGCTGTTTTTT,CANRAGLNTGELFF
few,TRBJ1-2,13,NA,TRBV27,TGTGCCAGCAGTTTATCGCTTGGGGGTGGCTACACCTTC,CASSLSLGGGYTF
NA,TRBJ2-7,14,NA,TRBV25-1,TGTGCCAGCAGTGATTTATCTAGATTGGGCGAGCAGTACTTC,CASSDLSRLGEQYF
once,TRBJ2-3,16,TRBD2,TRBV19,TGTGCCAGTAGTATGACTAGCGGGGGGATTACAGATACGCAGTATTTT,CASSMTSGGITDTQYF
NA,TRBJ2-5,14,NA,TRBV5-1,TGCGCCAGCTCCTGGCAGGGGTCGGGGGAGACCCAGTACTTC,CASSWQGSGETQYF
many,TRBJ2-7,16,TRBD1,TRBV28,TGTGCCAGCAGTTTCTATTTGGACAGGGACGACTACGAGCAGTACTTC,CASSFYLDRDDYEQYF
many,TRBJ1-4,14,NA,TRBV6-1,TGTGCCAGCACCACCCGGGACGGCCGCTTGGGGCTGTTTTTT,CASTTRDGRLGLFF
few,TRBJ2-6,18,NA,TRBV6-1,TGTGCCAGCAGTCCCCCGCCAGGACGGTCCTCTGGGGCCAACGTCCTGACTTTC,CASSPPPGRSSGANVLTF
NA,TRBJ1-3,14,TRBD1,TRBV9,TGTGCCAGCAGCGGCCGGGACAGGGGAAACACCATATATTTT,CASSGRDRGNTIYF
NA,TRBJ2-7,17,NA,TRBV6-2/TRBV6-3,TGTGCCAGCAGTTACTCGAGTGTGGGCTTCGCGTCCTACGAGCAGTACTTC,CASSYSSVGFASYEQYF
NA,TRBJ1-3,15,NA,TRBV7-9,TGTGCCAGCAGTACCGGTGACCTCTCTGGAAACACCATATATTTT,CASSTGDLSGNTIYF
NA,TRBJ2-7,14,NA,TRBV20-1,TGCAGTGCTTCCTCGCAGACTCTCACCTACGAGCAGTACTTC,CSASSQTLTYEQYF